Each of the 24 T cell receptor beta chains below was sequenced from the same sample in a study of blood T cell repertoires in COVID-19. Measured with immunoSEQ multiplex PCR; TCRdb has only the in-frame clones, and not every one. The sample carries fewer than 700,000 clones, 85% to 90% recorded once. The material sequenced was peripheral blood. These receptor sequences come from a woman between 50 and 59 years old with COVID-19, enrolled during active disease.

This chain links TRBV4-2 with TRBJ2-3, with D possibly TRBD2 on 6 matching bases. The V gene lost 7 bases and the J gene lost 6 bases, with 17 bases spanning the gap. Germline assignment: CDR1 LGHNA and CDR2 YNFKEQ. This CDR3 is 14 amino acids long. The CDR3 here is CASTLGRGSDTQYF. In nucleotides, the CDR3 is TGTGCCAGCACCCTTGGGCGGGGATCGGATACGCAGTATTTT.

The chain employs TRBV27 and TRBJ2-1; D may be TRBD2 (6 bases). Germline V CDR1 and CDR2: MNHEY, SMNVEV (reference sequence). The CDR3 is made up of 15 amino acids. V was pared by 5 bases and J by 0 bases, with 11 bases between. For the CDR3, the DNA is TGTGCCAGCAGTCTCGGTAGCGGCTCCTACAATGAGCAGTTCTTC. Its protein is CASSLGSGSYNEQFF.

The V call is TRBV12-3 or TRBV12-4, the J call TRBJ1-6; 7 nucleotides match TRBD1. V trimming: 2 bases; J trimming: 11 bases; junction bases outside the gene matches: 3. This CDR3 comprises 13 residues. The CDR3 sequence is CASSLTGEAPLHF. In DNA form, the CDR3 reads TGTGCCAGCAGTTTAACAGGGGAAGCACCCCTCCACTTT.

V is TRBV6-2 or TRBV6-3 and J is TRBJ1-6; D possibly corresponds to TRBD1 (5 bases). The V end was cut by 5 bases, the J end by 10 bases, with 15 bases between. The CDR3 covers 14 residues. Germline values: CDR1 MNHEY, CDR2 SVGEGT. The chain's CDR3 is CASSPGNSRSPLHF. CDR3 sequence (DNA): TGTGCCAGCAGTCCAGGGAACTCTCGCTCACCCCTCCACTTT.

J is TRBJ1-5 and V is TRBV6-5; D perhaps matches TRBD1 (5 bases). The CDR3 is made up of 12 amino acids. The V and J ends lost 5 bases and 7 bases respectively, with 9 bases between them. Germline lookup yields CDR1 MNHEY and CDR2 SVGAGI. As DNA, the CDR3 is TGTGCCAGCAGTCAGGGTGGCCAGCCCCAGCATTTT. Protein: CASSQGGQPQHF.

The V gene is TRBV18, the J gene TRBJ2-7; 10 bases agree with TRBD1. The V and J ends lost 3 bases and 3 bases, in that order; junction bases with no gene match: 2. Germline CDR1 is KGHSH and CDR2 is LQKENI. The length of the CDR3 is 14 residues. The DNA of the CDR3 is TGTGCCAGCTCACCGGGACAGGGGAACTACGAGCAGTACTTC. Translated, it gives CASSPGQGNYEQYF.

The table lists this clone with a few counts. The V gene is TRBV5-1, the J gene TRBJ2-1, with 10 nucleotides matching TRBD2. CDR1 and CDR2 from the germline V gene are SGHRS and YFSETQ. CDR3 length: 13 residues. V shed 4 bases, J shed 8 bases, and the junction held 3 bases outside the gene matches. The CDR3 DNA reads TGCGCCAGCAGCGACCTAGCGGGGGATGAGCAGTTCTTC. Its translation is CASSDLAGDEQFF.

The J gene is TRBJ1-5, the V gene TRBV7-3, with D maybe TRBD1 (5 bases). This CDR3 has 16 residues. V was cut by 2 bases and J by 0 bases, with 11 bases left in between. From germline, CDR1 is SGHTA and CDR2 FQGTGA. The CDR3 spells CASSLPRTLSNQPQHF. Written as DNA, the CDR3 is TGTGCCAGCAGCTTACCCAGGACACTTAGCAATCAGCCCCAGCATTTT. The variable domain in full, completed from reference TRBV7-3 and TRBJ1-5, reads GAGVSQTPSNKVTEKGKYVELRCDPISGHTALYWYRQSLGQGPEFLIYFQGTGAADDSGLPNDRFFAVRPEGSVSTLKIQRTERGDSAVYLCASSLPRTLSNQPQHFGDGTRLSIL.

This clone has a handful of counts. The chain's CDR3 is CAKNRDRNTEAFF. Here the CDR3 DNA reads TGTGCCAAAAACAGAGACAGGAACACTGAAGCTTTCTTT. The rearrangement links TRBV2 to TRBJ1-1; maybe TRBD1 (5 bases). This CDR3 contains 13 residues. The germline V gene has CDR1 SNHLY and CDR2 FYNNEI. V was shortened by 10 bases and J by 1 base, with 13 bases between the two germline ends.

The gene calls are TRBV24-1 and TRBJ2-2, with a weak D call TRBD1 (6 bases). V lost 4 bases to trimming and J lost 6 bases, with 14 bases between them. The CDR3 is made up of 15 amino acids. Germline V gene sequence: CDR1 KGHDR, CDR2 SFDVKD. CDR3 coding DNA: TGTGCCACCAGTGACCAAACAGGGTTTTCCGGGGAGCTGTTTTTT. Amino acids: CATSDQTGFSGELFF.

J is TRBJ2-3 and V is TRBV11-2; no clear D. V was clipped by 1 base and J by 1 base, with 9 bases between them. Per the germline V gene, CDR1 is SGHAT and CDR2 is FQNNGV. The CDR3 contains 15 residues. CDR3: CASSLAPDRTDTQYF. The CDR3 DNA follows: TGTGCCAGCAGCTTAGCCCCAGATCGCACAGATACGCAGTATTTT.

The chain is built from TRBV11-2 and TRBJ1-4, with D possibly matching TRBD1 (5 bases). The CDR3 contains 14 residues. Germline V gives CDR1 SGHAT, CDR2 FQNNGV. V was pared by 6 bases and J by 2 bases, with 10 bases between. This chain's CDR3 is CASRRGGTNEKLFF. In nucleotides, the CDR3 is TGTGCCAGCAGGAGGGGAGGGACTAATGAAAAACTGTTTTTT.

This clone came up a few times. The V and J genes are TRBV9 and TRBJ1-2; no firm D call. The CDR3 contains 15 residues. Germline CDR1 and CDR2: SGDLS and YYNGEE. V lost 0 bases, J lost 4 bases, and 13 bases lay in between. The CDR3 spells CASSVGGNTGYGYTF. For the CDR3, the DNA is TGTGCCAGCAGCGTAGGCGGTAACACCGGCTATGGCTACACCTTC.

The chain recombines TRBV2 with TRBJ2-1, with 8 positions matching TRBD2. Germline lookup yields CDR1 SNHLY and CDR2 FYNNEI. With V trimmed by 8 bases and J by 5 bases, 17 bases remained unmatched. The CDR3 sequence is 17 residues long. This CDR3 is CASEPSVAGGRHNEQFF. In nucleotides, the CDR3 is TGTGCCAGCGAACCATCGGTTGCGGGGGGTCGACACAATGAGCAGTTCTTC.

Note on this clone: Other DNA sequences within the sample encode an identical CDR3. Written as DNA, the CDR3 is TGTGCCAGCAGCTTGGGCAGTGGCTACGAGCAGTACTTC. This gives the protein CASSLGSGYEQYF. The chain joins TRBV11-2 to TRBJ2-7; D remains unclear. Per the germline V gene, CDR1 is SGHAT and CDR2 is FQNNGV. The V and J ends lost 3 bases and 3 bases respectively, with 9 bases between them. The CDR3 is 13 residues long.

The chain combines TRBV2 with TRBJ1-3; possibly TRBD1 for D (6 bases). This CDR3 region has 16 residues. The germline gives CDR1 SNHLY, CDR2 FYNNEI. V was shortened by 3 bases and J by 0 bases, with 12 bases between the two germline ends. This CDR3 is CASSEGTKSSGNTIYF. The CDR3 DNA reads as TGTGCCAGCAGTGAGGGGACAAAAAGCTCTGGAAACACCATATATTTT. Together with reference TRBV2 and TRBJ1-3, the CDR3 gives the full variable domain: EPEVTQTPSHQVTQMGQEVILRCVPISNHLYFYWYRQILGQKVEFLVSFYNNEISEKSEIFDDQFSVERPDGSNFTLKIRSTKLEDSAMYFCASSEGTKSSGNTIYFGEGSWLTVV.

The gene calls are TRBV30 and TRBJ1-2; 10 bases line up with TRBD1. V lost 7 bases, J lost 3 bases, and 5 bases stayed unmatched. Germline values: CDR1 GTSNPN, CDR2 SVGIG (reference sequence). This CDR3 spans 13 amino acids. The CDR3 region is CASRDRGDYGYTF. The CDR3 DNA reads TGTGCCTCTCGGGACAGGGGAGACTATGGCTACACCTTC.

The J gene is TRBJ1-1, the V gene TRBV19; D uncertain. The CDR3 is 14 residues long. Germline CDR1 and CDR2: LNHDA and SQIVND (reference sequence). V was trimmed by 4 bases and J by 0 bases, leaving 9 bases between them. The CDR3 region is CASSNPGVNTEAFF. CDR3 bases: TGTGCCAGTAGTAATCCCGGTGTGAACACTGAAGCTTTCTTT. Variable domain in full (rest from reference TRBV19 and TRBJ1-1): DGGITQSPKYLFRKEGQNVTLSCEQNLNHDAMYWYRQDPGQGLRLIYYSQIVNDFQKGDIAEGYSVSREKKESFPLTVTSAQKNPTAFYLCASSNPGVNTEAFFGQGTRLTVV.

In the case of this clone: The junction shows a germline mismatch at one end, possibly a read error. The chain has TRBV5-6 and TRBJ1-3; 8 bases line up with TRBD1. The CDR3 consists of 12 residues. Germline V gene lookup returns CDR1 SGHDT and CDR2 YYEEEE. This CDR3 is CASSWGKGQEGF. CDR3 nucleotides: TGTGCCAGCAGCTGGGGCAAGGGACAGGAAGGTTTT.

DNA of the CDR3: TGCGCCAGCAGTTTGCCCGAGCCGCCCGGCTACACCTTC. This encodes CASSLPEPPGYTF. The V gene is TRBV5-1, the J gene TRBJ1-2; D remains ambiguous. Germline assignment: CDR1 SGHRS and CDR2 YFSETQ. The CDR3 runs to 13 residues. V was cut by 5 bases and J by 8 bases, with 16 bases left in between.

This chain connects TRBV6-5 to TRBJ2-1; D is perhaps TRBD1 (6 bases). Germline V gene data show CDR1 as MNHEY and CDR2 as SVGAGI. The CDR3 spans 15 residues. Trimming took off 6 bases at V and 7 bases at J, with 19 bases between the two ends. CDR3 DNA: TGTGCCAGCAGCCTTATTGGGGCAGGGGAGAATGAGCAGTTCTTC. Translated, it gives CASSLIGAGENEQFF.

The chain recombines TRBV9 with TRBJ2-1; 11 bases are a match to TRBD2. V was pared by 8 bases and J by 5 bases, with 3 bases of the junction left unmatched. The CDR3 runs 13 residues. Germline values: CDR1 SGDLS, CDR2 YYNGEE. The CDR3 region is CARVGLADNEQFF. The CDR3 DNA follows: TGTGCCAGAGTGGGACTAGCGGACAATGAGCAGTTCTTC. The whole variable domain, filled in from reference TRBV9 and TRBJ2-1, reads DSGVTQTPKHLITATGQRVTLRCSPRSGDLSVYWYQQSLDQGLQFLIQYYNGEERAKGNILERFSAQQFPDLHSELNLSSLELGDSALYFCARVGLADNEQFFGPGTRLTVL.

The genes are TRBV27 and TRBJ1-5; D uncertain. Germline V gene data show CDR1 as MNHEY and CDR2 as SMNVEV (reference sequence). The V gene lost 5 bases and the J gene lost 7 bases, with 18 bases spanning the gap. There are 15 residues in the CDR3. In DNA, the CDR3 is TGTGCCAGCAGTCGCAACCCGGGAGGTGAACAGCCCCAGCATTTT. Translation gives CASSRNPGGEQPQHF.

The chain joins TRBV10-3 to TRBJ2-1; the match to TRBD1 covers 8 bases. The CDR3 contains 15 residues. The germline V gene encodes CDR1 ENHRY and CDR2 SYGVKD. Trimming cost V 7 bases and J 2 bases; bases outside gene matches: 7. In DNA, the CDR3 is TGTGCCATCACCCAAGGGGGACAGGCCTACAATGAGCAGTTCTTC. Amino acids: CAITQGGQAYNEQFF.